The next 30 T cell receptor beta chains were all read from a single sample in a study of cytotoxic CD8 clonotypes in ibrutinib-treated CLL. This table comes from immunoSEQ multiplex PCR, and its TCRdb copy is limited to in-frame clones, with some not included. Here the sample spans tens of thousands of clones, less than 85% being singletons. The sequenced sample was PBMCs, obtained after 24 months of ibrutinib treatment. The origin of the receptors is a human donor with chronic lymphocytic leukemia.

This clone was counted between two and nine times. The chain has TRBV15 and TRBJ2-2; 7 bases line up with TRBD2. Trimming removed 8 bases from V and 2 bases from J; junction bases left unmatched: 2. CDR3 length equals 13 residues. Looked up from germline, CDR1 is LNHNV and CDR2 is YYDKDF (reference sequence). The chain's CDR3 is CATQRGNTGELFF. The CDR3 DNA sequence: TGTGCCACCCAGCGGGGTAACACCGGGGAGCTGTTTTTT.

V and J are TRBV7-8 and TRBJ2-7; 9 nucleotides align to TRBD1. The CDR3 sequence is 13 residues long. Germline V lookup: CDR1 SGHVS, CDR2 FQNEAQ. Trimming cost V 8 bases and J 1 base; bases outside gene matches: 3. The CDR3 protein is CASLDRGSYEQYF. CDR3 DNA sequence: TGTGCCAGCTTAGACAGGGGGTCCTACGAGCAGTACTTC.

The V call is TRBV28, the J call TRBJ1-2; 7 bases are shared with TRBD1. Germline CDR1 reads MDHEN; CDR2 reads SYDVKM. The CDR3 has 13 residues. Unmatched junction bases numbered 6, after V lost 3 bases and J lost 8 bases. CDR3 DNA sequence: TGTGCCAGCAGTTTGGCTGGACAGGACGGCTACACCTTC. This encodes CASSLAGQDGYTF.

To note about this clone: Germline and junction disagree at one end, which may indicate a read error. CDR3 region: CASSLARMNTEAFF. CDR3 DNA: TGTGCCAGCAGCTTAGCTCGGATGAATACTGAAGCTTTCTTT. V is TRBV7-9 and J is TRBJ1-1; no clear D gene. CDR3 length equals 14 residues. Per germline, CDR1 SEHNR and CDR2 FQNEAQ (reference sequence).

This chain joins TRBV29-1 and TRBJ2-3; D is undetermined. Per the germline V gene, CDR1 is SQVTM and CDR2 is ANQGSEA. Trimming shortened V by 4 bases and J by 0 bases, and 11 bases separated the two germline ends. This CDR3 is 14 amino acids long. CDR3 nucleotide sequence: TGCAGCGTTGTTCCGGAAGATAGCACAGATACGCAGTATTTT. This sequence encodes CSVVPEDSTDTQYF.

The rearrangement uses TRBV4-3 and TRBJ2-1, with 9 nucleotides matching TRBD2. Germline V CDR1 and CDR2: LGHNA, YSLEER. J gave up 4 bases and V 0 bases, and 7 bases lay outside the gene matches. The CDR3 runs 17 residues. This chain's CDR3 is CASSQDKATSGYNEQFF. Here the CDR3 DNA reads TGCGCCAGCAGCCAAGATAAAGCGACTAGCGGTTACAATGAGCAGTTCTTC.

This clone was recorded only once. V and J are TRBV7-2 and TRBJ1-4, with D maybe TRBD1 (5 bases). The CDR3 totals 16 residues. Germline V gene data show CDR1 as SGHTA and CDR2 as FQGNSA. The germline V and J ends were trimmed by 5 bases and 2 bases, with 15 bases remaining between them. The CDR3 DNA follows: TGTGCCAGCAGCCGTCGGCAGGGTAGCACTAATGAAAAACTGTTTTTT. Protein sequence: CASSRRQGSTNEKLFF.

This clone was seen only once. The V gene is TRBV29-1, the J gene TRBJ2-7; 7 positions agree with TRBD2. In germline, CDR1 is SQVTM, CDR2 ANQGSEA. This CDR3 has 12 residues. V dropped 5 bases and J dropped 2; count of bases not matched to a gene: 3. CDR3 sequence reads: CSVQTSPYEQYF. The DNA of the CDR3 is TGCAGCGTTCAGACTAGCCCCTACGAGCAGTACTTC.

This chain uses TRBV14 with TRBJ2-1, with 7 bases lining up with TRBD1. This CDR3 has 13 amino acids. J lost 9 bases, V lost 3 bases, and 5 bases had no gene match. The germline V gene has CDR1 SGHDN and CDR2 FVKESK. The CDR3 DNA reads TGTGCCAGCAGCCAGGGGACAGTCGCTGAGCAGTTCTTC. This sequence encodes CASSQGTVAEQFF.

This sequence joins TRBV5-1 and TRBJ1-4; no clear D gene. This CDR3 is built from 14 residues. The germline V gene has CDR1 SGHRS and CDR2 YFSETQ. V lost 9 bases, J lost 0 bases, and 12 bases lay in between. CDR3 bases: TGCGCCACCAGTCCCGGTGCAACTAATGAAAAACTGTTTTTT. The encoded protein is CATSPGATNEKLFF.

The CDR3, as DNA: TGCGCCAGCAGCCAAGTAGCGGGAGGGTTTGAGCAGTTCTTC. Its protein is CASSQVAGGFEQFF. The chain has TRBV4-1 and TRBJ2-1, with TRBD2 identical over 11 bases. J gave up 9 bases and V 1 base, and 2 bases lay outside the gene matches. There are 14 residues in the CDR3. Germline CDR1 and CDR2: MGHRA and YSYEKL.

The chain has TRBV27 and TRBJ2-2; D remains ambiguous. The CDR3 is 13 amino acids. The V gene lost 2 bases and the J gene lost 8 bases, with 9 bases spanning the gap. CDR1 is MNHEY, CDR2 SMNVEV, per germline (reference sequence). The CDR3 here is CASSLVGLGELFF. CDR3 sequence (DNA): TGTGCCAGCAGTTTAGTAGGGCTAGGGGAGCTGTTTTTT.

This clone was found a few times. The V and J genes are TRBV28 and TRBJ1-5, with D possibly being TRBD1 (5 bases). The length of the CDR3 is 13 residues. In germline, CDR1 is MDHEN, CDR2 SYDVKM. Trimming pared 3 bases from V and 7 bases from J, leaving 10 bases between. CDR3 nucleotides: TGTGCCAGCAGTTTTATGGGGGACCAGCCCCAGCATTTT. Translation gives CASSFMGDQPQHF.

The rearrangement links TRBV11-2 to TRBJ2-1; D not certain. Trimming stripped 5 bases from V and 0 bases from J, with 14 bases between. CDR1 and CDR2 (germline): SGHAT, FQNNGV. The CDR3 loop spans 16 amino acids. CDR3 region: CASSDRADSSYNEQFF. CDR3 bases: TGTGCCAGCAGCGACCGGGCCGATAGCTCCTACAATGAGCAGTTCTTC. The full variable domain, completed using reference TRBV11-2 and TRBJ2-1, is EAGVAQSPRYKIIEKRQSVAFWCNPISGHATLYWYQQILGQGPKLLIQFQNNGVVDDSQLPKDRFSAERLKGVDSTLKIQPAKLEDSAVYLCASSDRADSSYNEQFFGPGTRLTVL.

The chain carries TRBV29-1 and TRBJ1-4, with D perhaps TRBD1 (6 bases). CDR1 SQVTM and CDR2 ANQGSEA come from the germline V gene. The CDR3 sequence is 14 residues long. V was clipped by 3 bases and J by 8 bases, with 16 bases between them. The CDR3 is CSVEIGQGNEKLFF. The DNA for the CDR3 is TGCAGCGTTGAGATCGGGCAGGGGAACGAAAAACTGTTTTTT.

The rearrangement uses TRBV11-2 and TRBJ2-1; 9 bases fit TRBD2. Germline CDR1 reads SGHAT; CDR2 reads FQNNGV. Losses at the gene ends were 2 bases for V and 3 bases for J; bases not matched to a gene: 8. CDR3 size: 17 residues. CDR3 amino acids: CASSLTPGLAVYNEQFF. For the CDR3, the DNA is TGTGCCAGCAGCTTAACCCCGGGACTAGCCGTCTACAATGAGCAGTTCTTC.

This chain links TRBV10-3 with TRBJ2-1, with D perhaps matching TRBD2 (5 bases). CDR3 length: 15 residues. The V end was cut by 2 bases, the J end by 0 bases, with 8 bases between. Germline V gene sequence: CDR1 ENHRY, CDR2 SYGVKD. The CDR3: CAISESRDSYNEQFF. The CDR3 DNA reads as TGTGCCATCAGTGAGAGCCGGGACTCCTACAATGAGCAGTTCTTC.

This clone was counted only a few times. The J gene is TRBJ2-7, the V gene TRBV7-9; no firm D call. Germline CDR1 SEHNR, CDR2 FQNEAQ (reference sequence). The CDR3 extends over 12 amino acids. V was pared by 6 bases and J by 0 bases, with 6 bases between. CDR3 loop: CASSPSSYEQYF. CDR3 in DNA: TGTGCCAGCAGTCCAAGCTCCTACGAGCAGTACTTC. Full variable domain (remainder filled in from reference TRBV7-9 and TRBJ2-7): DTGVSQNPRHKITKRGQNVTFRCDPISEHNRLYWYRQTLGQGPEFLTYFQNEAQLEKSRLLSDRFSAERPKGSFSTLEIQRTEQGDSAMYLCASSPSSYEQYFGPGTRLTVT.

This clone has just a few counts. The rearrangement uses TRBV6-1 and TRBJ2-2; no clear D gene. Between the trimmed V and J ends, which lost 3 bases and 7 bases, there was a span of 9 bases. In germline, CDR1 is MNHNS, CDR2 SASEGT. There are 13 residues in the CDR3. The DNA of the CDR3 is TGTGCCAGCAGTGATCTCGGGTTCGGGGAGCTGTTTTTT. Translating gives CASSDLGFGELFF.

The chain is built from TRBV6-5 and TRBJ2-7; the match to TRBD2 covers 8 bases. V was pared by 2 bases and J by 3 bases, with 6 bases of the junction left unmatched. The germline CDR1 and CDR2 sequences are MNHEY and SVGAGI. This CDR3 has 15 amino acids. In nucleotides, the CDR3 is TGTGCCAGCAGTTACGGTGTGCGGGGGGTCTACGAGCAGTACTTC. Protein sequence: CASSYGVRGVYEQYF.

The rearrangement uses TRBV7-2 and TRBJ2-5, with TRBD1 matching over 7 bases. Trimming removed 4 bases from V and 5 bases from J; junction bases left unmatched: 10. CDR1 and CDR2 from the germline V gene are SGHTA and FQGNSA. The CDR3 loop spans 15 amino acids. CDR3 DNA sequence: TGTGCCAGCAGCTCTGGGGCAGGGGGTATGGAGACCCAGTACTTC. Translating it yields CASSSGAGGMETQYF.

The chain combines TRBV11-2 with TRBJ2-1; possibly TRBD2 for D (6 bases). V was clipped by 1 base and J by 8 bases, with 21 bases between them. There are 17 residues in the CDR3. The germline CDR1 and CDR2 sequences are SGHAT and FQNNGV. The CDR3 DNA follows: TGTGCCAGCAGCTTAGTGAGTGGTGACGGGAGCATGTATGAGCAGTTCTTC. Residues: CASSLVSGDGSMYEQFF.

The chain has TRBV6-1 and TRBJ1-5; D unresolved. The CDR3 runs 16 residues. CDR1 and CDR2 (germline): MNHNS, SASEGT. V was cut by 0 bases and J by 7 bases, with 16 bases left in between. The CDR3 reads CASSEAPGTVPQPQHF. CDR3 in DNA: TGTGCCAGCAGTGAAGCCCCCGGCACGGTTCCACAGCCCCAGCATTTT.

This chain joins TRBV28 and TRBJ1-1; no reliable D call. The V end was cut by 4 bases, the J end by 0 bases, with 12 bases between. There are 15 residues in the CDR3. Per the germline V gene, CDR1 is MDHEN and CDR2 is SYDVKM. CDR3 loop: CASSSRRRLNTEAFF. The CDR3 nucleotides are TGTGCCAGCAGTTCCCGACGGCGCCTGAACACTGAAGCTTTCTTT.

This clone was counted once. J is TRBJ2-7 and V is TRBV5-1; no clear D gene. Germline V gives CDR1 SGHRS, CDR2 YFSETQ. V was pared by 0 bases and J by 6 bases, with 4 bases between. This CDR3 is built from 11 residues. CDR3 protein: CASSLELEQYF. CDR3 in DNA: TGCGCCAGCAGCTTGGAGCTCGAGCAGTACTTC.

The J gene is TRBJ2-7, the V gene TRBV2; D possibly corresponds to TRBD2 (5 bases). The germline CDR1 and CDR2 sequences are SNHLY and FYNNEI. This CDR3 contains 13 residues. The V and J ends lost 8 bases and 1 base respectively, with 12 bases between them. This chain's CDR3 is CASREGGSYEQYF. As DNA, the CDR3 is TGTGCCAGCCGAGAGGGCGGTTCCTACGAGCAGTACTTC.

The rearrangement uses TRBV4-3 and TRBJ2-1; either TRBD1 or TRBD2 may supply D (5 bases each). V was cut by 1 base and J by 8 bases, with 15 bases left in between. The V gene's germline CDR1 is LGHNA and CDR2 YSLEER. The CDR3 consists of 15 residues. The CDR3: CASSQGGTQSDEQFF. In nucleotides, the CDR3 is TGCGCCAGCAGCCAAGGGGGGACCCAGTCTGATGAGCAGTTCTTC.

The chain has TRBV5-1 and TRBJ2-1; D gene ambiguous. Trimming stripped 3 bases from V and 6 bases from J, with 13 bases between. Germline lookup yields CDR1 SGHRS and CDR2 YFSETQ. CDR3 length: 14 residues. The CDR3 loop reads CASSSSLPSNEQFF. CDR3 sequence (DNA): TGCGCCAGCAGCTCCTCACTTCCTAGCAATGAGCAGTTCTTC. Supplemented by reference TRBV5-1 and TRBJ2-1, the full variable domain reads KAGVTQTPRYLIKTRGQQVTLSCSPISGHRSVSWYQQTPGQGLQFLFEYFSETQRNKGNFPGRFSGRQFSNSRSEMNVSTLELGDSALYLCASSSSLPSNEQFFGPGTRLTVL.

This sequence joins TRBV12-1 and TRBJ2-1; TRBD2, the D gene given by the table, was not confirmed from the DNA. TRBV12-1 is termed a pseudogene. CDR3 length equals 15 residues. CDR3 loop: CASSRPGTRSNEQFF. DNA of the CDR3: TGTGCCAGCAGCCGCCCCGGGACTAGGAGCAATGAGCAGTTCTTC.

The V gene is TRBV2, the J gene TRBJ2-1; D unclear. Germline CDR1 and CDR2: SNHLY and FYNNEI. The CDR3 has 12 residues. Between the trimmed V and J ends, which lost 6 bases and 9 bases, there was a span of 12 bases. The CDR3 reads CASSLQSIEQFF. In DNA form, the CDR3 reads TGTGCCAGCAGCCTCCAAAGCATTGAGCAGTTCTTC.